Following are 6 T cell receptor beta chains from one sample sequenced in a study of T cells in women clearing cervical HPV infection (dated by TCRdb to the late 2010s). Library preparation employed the immunoSEQ multiplex PCR assay. The source is immuneACCESS, and TCRdb retained only in-frame sequences with V and J called. Part of the clones is not carried over; for the studies checked, unresolved V genes explain less than half of this, and the remainder is unexplained. The table of this sample itemizes fewer than 40,000 clones. The ten largest clones capture about 5% of the sample. The sample consisted of blood buffy coat. The receptors were gathered from a woman between 18 and 75 years old with a cervical HPV16 infection that either progressed to CIN3+ or cleared (not recorded which).

In the case of this clone: The read gets to within 3 residues of the CDR3 end, and the germline J gene fills in the rest. The rearrangement uses TRBV7-9 and TRBJ2-5; the match to TRBD2 covers 11 bases. The CDR3 consists of 15 residues. The junction had 5 bases not matched to a gene; V was cut back by 3 bases and J by 5 bases. Germline assignment: CDR1 SEHNR and CDR2 FQNEAQ (reference sequence). The CDR3 protein is CASSFPTSGDETQYF. The sequenced part of the CDR3 DNA is TGTGCCAGCAGCTTCCCGACTAGCGGGGATGAGACC.

Points on this clone: The sequenced fragment ends 3 residues before the CDR3 boundary, so the rest is inferred from the germline J gene. V gene TRBV5-1 combines with J gene TRBJ1-2; D is undetermined. Germline CDR1 and CDR2: SGHRS and YFSETQ. The CDR3 sequence is 15 residues long. The DNA read from the CDR3 is TGCGCCAGCAGCTTGGATTCTCCGTCAAAGAGGGGC. As protein: CASSLDSPSKRG. The whole CDR3 sequence is CASSLDSPSKRGYTF.

Concerning this clone: The read ends 3 residues before the CDR3 terminus; that terminus is restored from the germline J gene. The V and J genes are TRBV12-3 or TRBV12-4 and TRBJ2-7; 7 nucleotides align to TRBD2. Trimming took 1 base from V and 5 from J; bases not matched to a gene: 5. This CDR3 spans 14 amino acids. CDR3 amino acids: CASSLVFGGNEQYF. CDR3 DNA (partial): TGTGCCAGCAGTTTAGTATTCGGGGGGAACGAG.

Concerning this clone: The read ends 3 residues shy of where the CDR3 ends; the end is completed using the germline J gene. The chain couples TRBV19 to TRBJ1-1; D may be TRBD1 (6 bases). The CDR3 contains 16 residues. CDR1 and CDR2 from the germline V gene are LNHDA and SQIVND (reference sequence). V dropped 4 bases and J dropped 5 bases, with 20 bases sitting between them. The CDR3 DNA, read in part, is TGTGCCAGTAGTAGGGTAGAGACAGGCGACGCAACTGAA. It encodes CASSRVETGDATE. The complete CDR3 reads CASSRVETGDATEAFF.

Regarding this clone: With the read ending 3 residues before the CDR3 end, the germline J gene is used to fill in that end. The gene calls are TRBV11-2 and TRBJ1-1; D is possibly TRBD1 (6 bases). Germline CDR1 SGHAT, CDR2 FQNNGV. The CDR3 extends over 13 amino acids. V was trimmed by 5 bases and J by 6 bases, leaving 13 bases between them. The sequenced CDR3 bases are TGTGCCAGCAGCGAACAGGGAACCCCTGAA. Amino acids: CASSEQGTPE. The CDR3 reads in full as CASSEQGTPEAFF.

On this clone itself: The CDR3 end lies 3 residues beyond the end of the read and is filled in from the germline J gene. The chain has TRBV24-1 and TRBJ2-4; the match to TRBD1 covers 9 bases. The V gene end was trimmed by 4 bases and the J gene end by 0 bases; junction bases not matched to a gene: 12. The germline gives CDR1 KGHDR, CDR2 SFDVKD. The CDR3 consists of 19 residues. The CDR3 is CATSEIPGQGRLAKNIQYF. The sequenced CDR3 bases are TGTGCCACCAGTGAGATCCCGGGACAGGGTCGGCTAGCCAAAAACATT.